This T cell receptor beta chain was sequenced during a study of cytomegalovirus exposure and HLA in healthy donors. Findings and caveats of the study: In vitro experiments confirmed that three CMV-associated chains were specific for CMV antigens. Cytomegalovirus status was reportedly diagnosed by the classifier with high specificity and sensitivity. The study listed roughly 160 cytomegalovirus-associated TCR beta chains.

As for this clone: Its target is not known.

With 3 bases clipped from V and 3 bases from J, the junction kept 4 bases outside the gene matches. This CDR3 is 14 amino acids long. The germline V gene encodes CDR1 SGHAT and CDR2 FQNNGV. The donors were part of the validation cohort of 120 subjects. That cohort was separate from the first cohort, which comprised some 670 subjects. TCRdb's copy holds only in-frame clones and misses some; the assay was immunoSEQ multiplex PCR. The table shows about 160,000 clones, with 85% to 90% occurring only once. This sequence originates from a man aged 18 to 29 in good health and CMV-seropositive. The sequenced sample was PBMCs. The chain employs TRBV11-2 and TRBJ2-7, with 8 bases fitting TRBD1. The DNA for the CDR3 is TGTGCCAGCAGCTTTAACAGGGGGATCTACGAGCAGTACTTC. This gives the protein CASSFNRGIYEQYF.